This T cell receptor beta chain was captured by sequencing in a study of blood T cell repertoires in COVID-19. Looking at the study overall: Both acute and convalescent COVID-19 samples were obtained from the United States, Italy and Spain. PBMCs, B-cell-depleted T cells, or T cells were the source of the cDNA or gDNA that made up the material.

Per the authors' pipeline: Scientists estimated how many nucleated cells there were by amplifying reference gene primers. Sequencing was performed with immunoSEQ multiplex PCR; in TCRdb, only in-frame clones are kept and a portion is missing. V and J calls and clone size come straight from that table; D and trimming were deduced from the DNA. The sample yields a few hundred thousand clones, 70% to 90% seen once. Sequenced sample: peripheral blood. This TCR was recovered from a woman aged 18-30 years who had recovered from COVID-19.

The CDR3 nucleotides read TGTGCCAGCAGTTCCCTGACTAGCGGAGGAAGGTATGAGCAGTTCTTC. Translating gives CASSSLTSGGRYEQFF. The chain couples TRBV6-2 or TRBV6-3 to TRBJ2-1; 9 bases are shared with TRBD2. This CDR3 region has 16 residues. Germline V gene data show CDR1 as MNHEY and CDR2 as SVGEGT. V dropped 4 bases and J dropped 8; count of bases not matched to a gene: 12.